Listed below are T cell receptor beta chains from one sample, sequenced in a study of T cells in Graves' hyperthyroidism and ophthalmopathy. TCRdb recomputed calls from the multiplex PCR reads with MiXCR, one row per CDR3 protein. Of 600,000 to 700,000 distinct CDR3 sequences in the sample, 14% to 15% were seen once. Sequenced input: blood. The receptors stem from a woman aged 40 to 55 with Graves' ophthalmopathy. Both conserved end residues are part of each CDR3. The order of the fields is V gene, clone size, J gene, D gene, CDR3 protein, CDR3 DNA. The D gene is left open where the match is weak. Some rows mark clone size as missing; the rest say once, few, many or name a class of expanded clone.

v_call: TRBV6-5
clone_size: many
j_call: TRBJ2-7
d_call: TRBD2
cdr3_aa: CASRRLAGGLFQGEQYF
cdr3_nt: TGTGCCAGCAGGAGACTAGCGGGAGGGCTTTTTCAGGGGGAGCAGTACTTC

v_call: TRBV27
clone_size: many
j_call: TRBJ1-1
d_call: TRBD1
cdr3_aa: CASSSFHLDLRTGGEAFF
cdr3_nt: TGTGCCAGCAGTTCTTTCCACTTAGACCTCCGGACAGGGGGAGAAGCTTTCTTT

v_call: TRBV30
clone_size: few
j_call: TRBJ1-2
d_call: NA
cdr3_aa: CACNHGSYGYTF
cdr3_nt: TGTGCCTGTAATCACGGGTCCTATGGCTACACCTTC

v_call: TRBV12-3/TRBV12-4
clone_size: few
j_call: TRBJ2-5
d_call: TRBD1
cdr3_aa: CASSSGQGGSETQYF
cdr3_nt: TGTGCCAGCAGCTCGGGACAGGGAGGGTCGGAGACCCAGTACTTC

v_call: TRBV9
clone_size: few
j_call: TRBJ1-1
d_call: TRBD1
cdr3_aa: CASSGHRGEGTEAFF
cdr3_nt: TGTGCCAGCAGCGGTCACAGGGGAGAGGGGACTGAAGCTTTCTTT

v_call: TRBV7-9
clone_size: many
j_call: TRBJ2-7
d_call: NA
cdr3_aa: CASSFAPRVGQYF
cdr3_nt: TGTGCCAGCAGCTTCGCCCCCCGGGTTGGGCAGTACTTC

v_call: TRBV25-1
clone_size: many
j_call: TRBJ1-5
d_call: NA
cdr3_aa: CASGIDQPQHF
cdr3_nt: TGTGCCAGCGGCATAGATCAGCCCCAGCATTTT

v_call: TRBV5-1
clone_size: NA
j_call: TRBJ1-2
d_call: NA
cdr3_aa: CASSLESDTNYGYTF
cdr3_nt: TGCGCCAGCAGCTTGGAGTCAGATACTAACTATGGCTACACCTTC

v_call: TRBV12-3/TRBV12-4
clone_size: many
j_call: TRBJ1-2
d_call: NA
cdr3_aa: CASSSDEGYTF
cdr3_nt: TGTGCCAGCAGTTCCGATGAAGGCTACACCTTC

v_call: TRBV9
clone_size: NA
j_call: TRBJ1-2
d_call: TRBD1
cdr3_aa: CASSVQPGQGNYGYTF
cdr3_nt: TGTGCCAGCAGCGTCCAACCGGGACAGGGGAACTATGGCTACACCTTC

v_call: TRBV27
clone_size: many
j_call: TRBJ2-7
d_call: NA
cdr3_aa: CASSAGDDEQYF
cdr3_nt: TGTGCCAGCTCAGCAGGGGACGACGAGCAGTACTTC

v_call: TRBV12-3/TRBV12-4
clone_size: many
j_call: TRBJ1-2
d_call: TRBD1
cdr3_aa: CASSLATGLGGYTF
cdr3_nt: TGTGCCAGCAGTTTAGCGACAGGGTTGGGTGGCTACACCTTC

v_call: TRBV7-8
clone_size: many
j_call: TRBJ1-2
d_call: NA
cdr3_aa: CASSLGTHNAGGYTF
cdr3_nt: TGTGCCAGCAGTCTCGGGACCCACAACGCCGGTGGCTACACCTTC

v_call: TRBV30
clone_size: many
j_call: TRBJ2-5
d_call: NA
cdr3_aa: CAWSVQGETQYF
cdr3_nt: TGTGCCTGGAGTGTCCAGGGGGAGACCCAGTACTTC

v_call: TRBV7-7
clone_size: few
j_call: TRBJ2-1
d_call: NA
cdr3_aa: CASSSDWNNEQFF
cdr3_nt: TGTGCTAGCAGCTCAGACTGGAACAATGAGCAGTTCTTC

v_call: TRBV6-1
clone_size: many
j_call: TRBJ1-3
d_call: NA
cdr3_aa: CASSVWDSGNTIYF
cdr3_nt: TGTGCCAGCAGCGTATGGGACTCTGGAAACACCATATATTTT

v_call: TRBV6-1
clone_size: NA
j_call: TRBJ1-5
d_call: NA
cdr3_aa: CASSDEQGYNQPQHF
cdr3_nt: TGTGCCAGCAGTGACGAACAGGGATACAATCAGCCCCAGCATTTT

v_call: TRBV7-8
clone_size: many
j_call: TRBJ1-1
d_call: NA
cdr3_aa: CASSLGGRYRMNTEAFF
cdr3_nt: TGTGCCAGCAGCTTAGGTGGCAGGTATAGGATGAACACTGAAGCTTTCTTT

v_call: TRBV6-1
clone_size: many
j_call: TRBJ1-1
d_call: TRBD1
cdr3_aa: CASSATGGYTEAFF
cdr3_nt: TGTGCCAGCAGCGCGACAGGGGGCTATACTGAAGCTTTCTTT

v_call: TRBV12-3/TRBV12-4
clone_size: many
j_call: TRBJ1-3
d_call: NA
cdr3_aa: CASSSVDGGLSGNTIYF
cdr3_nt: TGTGCCAGCAGTTCGGTGGACGGCGGGTTATCTGGAAACACCATATATTTT

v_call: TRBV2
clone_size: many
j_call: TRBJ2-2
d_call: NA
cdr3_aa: CASSELGGGANTGELFF
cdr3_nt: TGTGCCAGCAGTGAACTAGGCGGCGGGGCGAACACCGGGGAGCTGTTTTTT

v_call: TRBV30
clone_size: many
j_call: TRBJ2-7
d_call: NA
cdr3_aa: CAWSGGIPYEQYF
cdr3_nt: TGTGCCTGGAGTGGGGGGATCCCCTACGAGCAGTACTTC

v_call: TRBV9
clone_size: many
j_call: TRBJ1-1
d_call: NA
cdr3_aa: CASSVMGLDTEAFF
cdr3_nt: TGTGCCAGCAGCGTCATGGGGTTGGACACTGAAGCTTTCTTT

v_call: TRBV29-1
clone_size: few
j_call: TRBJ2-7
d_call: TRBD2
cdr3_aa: CSVESGRGVYEQYF
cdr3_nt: TGCAGCGTTGAGAGCGGGAGAGGGGTCTACGAGCAGTACTTC

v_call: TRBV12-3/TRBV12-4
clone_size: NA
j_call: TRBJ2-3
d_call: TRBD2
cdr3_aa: CAGNSRGAGEPDTQYF
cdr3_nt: TGTGCCGGCAACTCGCGGGGTGCGGGAGAACCAGATACGCAGTATTTT

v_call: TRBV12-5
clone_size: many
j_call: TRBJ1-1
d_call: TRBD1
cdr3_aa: CASGLAQGGQAFF
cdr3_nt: TGTGCTAGTGGTTTGGCCCAGGGGGGACAAGCTTTCTTT